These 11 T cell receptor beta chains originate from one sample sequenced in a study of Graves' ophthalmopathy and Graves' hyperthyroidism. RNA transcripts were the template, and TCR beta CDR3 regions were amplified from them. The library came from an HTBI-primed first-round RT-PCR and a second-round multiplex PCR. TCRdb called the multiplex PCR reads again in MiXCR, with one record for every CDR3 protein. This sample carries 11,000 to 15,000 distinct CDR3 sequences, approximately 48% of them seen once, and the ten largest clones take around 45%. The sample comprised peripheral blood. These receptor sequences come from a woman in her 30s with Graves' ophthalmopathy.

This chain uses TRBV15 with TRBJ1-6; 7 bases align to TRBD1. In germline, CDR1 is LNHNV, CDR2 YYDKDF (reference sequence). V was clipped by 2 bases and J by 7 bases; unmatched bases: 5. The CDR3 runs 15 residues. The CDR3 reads CATSRRQGPNSPLHF. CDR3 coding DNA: TGTGCCACCAGCAGACGACAGGGCCCAAATTCACCCCTCCACTTT.

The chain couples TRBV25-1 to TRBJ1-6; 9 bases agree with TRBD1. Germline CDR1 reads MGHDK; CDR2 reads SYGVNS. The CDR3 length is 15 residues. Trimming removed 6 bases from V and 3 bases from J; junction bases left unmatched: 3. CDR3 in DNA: TGTGCCAGCAGGGGACAGGGTGGCTATAATTCACCCCTCCACTTT. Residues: CASRGQGGYNSPLHF. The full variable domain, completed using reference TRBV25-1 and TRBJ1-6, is EADIYQTPRYLVIGTGKKITLECSQTMGHDKMYWYQQDPGMELHLIHYSYGVNSTEKGDLSSESTVSRIRTEHFPLTLESARPSHTSQYLCASRGQGGYNSPLHFGNGTRLTVT.

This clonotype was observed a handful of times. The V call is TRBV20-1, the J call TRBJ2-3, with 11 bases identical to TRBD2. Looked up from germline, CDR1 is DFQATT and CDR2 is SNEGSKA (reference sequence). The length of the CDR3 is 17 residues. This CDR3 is CSVAGQIAGGPTDTQYF. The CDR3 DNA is TGCAGCGTAGCGGGACAGATAGCGGGAGGGCCCACAGATACGCAGTATTTT.

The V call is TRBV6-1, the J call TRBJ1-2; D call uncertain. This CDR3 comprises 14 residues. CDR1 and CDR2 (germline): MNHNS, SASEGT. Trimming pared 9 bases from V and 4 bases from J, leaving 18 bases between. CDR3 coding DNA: TGTGCCAGTAGCCCCCTAGGGAAGGGCTATGGCTACACCTTC. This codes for CASSPLGKGYGYTF.

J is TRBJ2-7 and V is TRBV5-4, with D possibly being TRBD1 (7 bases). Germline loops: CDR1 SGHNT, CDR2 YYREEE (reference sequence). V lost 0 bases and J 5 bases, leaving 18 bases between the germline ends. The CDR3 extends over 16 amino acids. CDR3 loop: CASSLVEGARSDEQYF. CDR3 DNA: TGTGCCAGCAGCTTGGTGGAGGGGGCGCGTTCGGACGAGCAGTACTTC.

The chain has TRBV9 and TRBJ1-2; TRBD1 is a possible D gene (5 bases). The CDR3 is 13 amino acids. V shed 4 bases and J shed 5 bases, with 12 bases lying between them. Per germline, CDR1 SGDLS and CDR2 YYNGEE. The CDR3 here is CASSPRGGYGYTF. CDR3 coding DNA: TGTGCCAGCAGCCCAAGGGGAGGGTATGGCTACACCTTC.

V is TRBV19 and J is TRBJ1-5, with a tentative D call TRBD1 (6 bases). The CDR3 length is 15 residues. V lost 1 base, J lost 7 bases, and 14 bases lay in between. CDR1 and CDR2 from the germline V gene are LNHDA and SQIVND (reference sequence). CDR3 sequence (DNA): TGTGCCAGTAGTATAGTTGCAGGGGCTGGACAGCCCCAGCATTTT. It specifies CASSIVAGAGQPQHF.

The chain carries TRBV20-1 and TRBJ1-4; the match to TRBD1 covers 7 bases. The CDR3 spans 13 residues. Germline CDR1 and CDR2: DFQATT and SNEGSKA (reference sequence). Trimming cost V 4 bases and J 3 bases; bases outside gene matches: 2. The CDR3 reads CSATQGSNEKLFF. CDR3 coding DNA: TGCAGTGCTACACAGGGGTCTAATGAAAAACTGTTTTTT.

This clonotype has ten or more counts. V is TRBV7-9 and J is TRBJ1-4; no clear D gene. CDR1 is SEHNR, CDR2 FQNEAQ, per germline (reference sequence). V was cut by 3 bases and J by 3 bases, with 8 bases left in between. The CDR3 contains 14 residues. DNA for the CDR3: TGTGCCAGCAGCTTTGTACAGCCTAATGAAAAACTGTTTTTT. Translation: CASSFVQPNEKLFF.

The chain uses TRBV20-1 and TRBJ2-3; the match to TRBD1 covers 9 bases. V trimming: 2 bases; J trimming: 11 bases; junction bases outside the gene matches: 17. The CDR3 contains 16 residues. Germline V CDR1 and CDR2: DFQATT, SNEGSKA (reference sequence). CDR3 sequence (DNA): TGCAGTGCTAGACCTTGGGGACAGGGCCTTACCAATGAGCAGTATTTT. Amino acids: CSARPWGQGLTNEQYF.

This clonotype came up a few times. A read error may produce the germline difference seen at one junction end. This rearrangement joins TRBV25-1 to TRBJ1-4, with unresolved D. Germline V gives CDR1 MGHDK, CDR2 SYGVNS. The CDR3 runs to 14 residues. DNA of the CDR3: TGTGCCAGCAGTCATTTCGGAAATAATGAACAACTGTTTTTT. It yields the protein CASSHFGNNEQLFF.